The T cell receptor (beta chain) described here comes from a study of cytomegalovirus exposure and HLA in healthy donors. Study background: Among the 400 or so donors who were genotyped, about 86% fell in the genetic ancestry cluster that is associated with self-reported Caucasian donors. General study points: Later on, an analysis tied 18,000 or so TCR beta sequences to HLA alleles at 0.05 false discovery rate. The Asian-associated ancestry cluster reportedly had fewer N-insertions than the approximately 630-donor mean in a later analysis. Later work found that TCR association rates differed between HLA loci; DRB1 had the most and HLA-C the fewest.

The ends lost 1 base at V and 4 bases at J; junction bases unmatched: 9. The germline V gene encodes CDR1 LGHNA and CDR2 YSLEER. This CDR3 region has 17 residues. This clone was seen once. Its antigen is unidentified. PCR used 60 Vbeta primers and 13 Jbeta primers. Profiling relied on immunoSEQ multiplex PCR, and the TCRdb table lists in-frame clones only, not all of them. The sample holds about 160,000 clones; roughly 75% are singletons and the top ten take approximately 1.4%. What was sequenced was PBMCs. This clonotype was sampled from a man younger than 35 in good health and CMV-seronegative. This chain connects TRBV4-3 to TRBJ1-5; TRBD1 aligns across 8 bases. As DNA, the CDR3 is TGCGCCAGCAGCCAAGCCCCGACAGGGGCGGAGAATCAGCCCCAGCATTTT. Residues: CASSQAPTGAENQPQHF.